One TCR beta chain is described in this entry. V was cut by 4 bases and J by 2 bases, with 15 bases left in between. This CDR3 is 15 amino acids long. CDR1 is SGHTA, CDR2 FQGNSA, per germline. The sample is drawn from a study of blood T cell repertoires in COVID-19. As for the study in general: Acute and convalescent COVID-19 specimens originated in the United States, Italy and Spain.

Authors' methods: Scientists estimated how many nucleated cells there were by amplifying reference gene primers. Assay: immunoSEQ multiplex PCR; the TCRdb copy retains only in-frame clones and omits some. For V, J and clone size, that table is used; D and trimming come from the DNA. The profile shows roughly 300,000 clones, roughly 87% of them singletons. V and J are TRBV7-2 and TRBJ2-7; possible D gene TRBD1, 5 bases. This receptor was identified in a man aged 18 to 30 with active or convalescent COVID-19. Sequenced: peripheral blood. The CDR3 nucleotides read TGTGCCAGCAGCTCTTCGACAGCTCCTACCTACGAGCAGTACTTC. It encodes CASSSSTAPTYEQYF.